This is a list of T cell receptor beta chains from one sample in a study of blood T cell repertoires in COVID-19. The protocol was immunoSEQ multiplex PCR, while the TCRdb copy is restricted to in-frame clones and leaves out a portion. The repertoire has over 250,000 clones, approximately 87% of them found once; the top ten carry about 2.1%. Sequenced material: peripheral blood. These receptors were collected from a woman aged 45 to 65 with acute or convalescent COVID-19. CDR3s include the opening cysteine and the closing phenylalanine or tryptophan. D genes are given only for firm matches. Size values are once, few and many counts, or a class for expanded clones, and some rows have none.

D	V	J	size	DNA	CDR3
TRBD1	TRBV11-2	TRBJ2-7	.	TGTGCCAGCAGCAGCGACAGGGTAGAGCAGTACTTC	CASSSDRVEQYF
TRBD2	TRBV18	TRBJ2-3	.	TGTGCCAGCTCACCCCGGACTAGCGGGTCTAGCCCTAGCACAGATACGCAGTATTTT	CASSPRTSGSSPSTDTQYF
TRBD2	TRBV9	TRBJ2-7	.	TGTGCCAGCAGCCCCCGGGGTGCGGGAGTAGGCGAGCAGTACTTC	CASSPRGAGVGEQYF
.	TRBV9	TRBJ2-3	.	TGTGCCAGCAGCCCCCGAGACTTGTGGGGCACAGATACGCAGTATTTT	CASSPRDLWGTDTQYF
.	TRBV6-5	TRBJ2-7	.	TGTGCCAGCAAAAGAGCAAATTACTACGAGCAGTACTTC	CASKRANYYEQYF
TRBD1	TRBV27	TRBJ2-7	once	TGTGCCAGCAGTCCATCCTCGGGACAGCGTTCCTACGAGCAGTACTTC	CASSPSSGQRSYEQYF
TRBD1	TRBV5-4	TRBJ2-1	.	TGTGCCAGCAGTTTGACAGGGGGGTACAATGAGCAGTTCTTC	CASSLTGGYNEQFF
TRBD1	TRBV24-1	TRBJ2-3	.	TGTGCCACCAGTGACTTGACAGGGGGTAGGGTGACGCAGTATTTT	CATSDLTGGRVTQYF
.	TRBV2	TRBJ2-4	.	TGTGCCAGCAGTGAAGCGTGGAGACAGTACTTC	CASSEAWRQYF
.	TRBV3-1/TRBV3-2	TRBJ1-1	.	TGTGCCAGCAGCCAACGGCAAGGGGGGAACACTGAAGCTTTCTTT	CASSQRQGGNTEAFF
.	TRBV3-1/TRBV3-2	TRBJ2-1	.	TGTGCCAGCAGCCAAGATCTGGGGGGATCCTACAATGAGCAGTTCTTC	CASSQDLGGSYNEQFF
.	TRBV19	TRBJ2-7	.	TGTGCCAGTAGTCTCGGAGGGGACTACGAGCAGTACTTC	CASSLGGDYEQYF
.	TRBV27	TRBJ2-1	.	TGTGCCAGCAGTTCTCATATTACAGGGCAGGGCTCCTACAATGAGCAGTTCTTC	CASSSHITGQGSYNEQFF
TRBD2	TRBV5-4	TRBJ2-7	.	TGTGCCAGCGGACAGACTAGCGGCCCCTACGAGCAGTACTTC	CASGQTSGPYEQYF
TRBD2	TRBV7-9	TRBJ2-5	.	TGTGCCAGCAGCCGCGGTTCTAGCGGGAGCCAAGAGACCCAGTACTTC	CASSRGSSGSQETQYF
TRBD1	TRBV11-2	TRBJ2-5	.	TGTGCCAGCAGCTCGGACAGGCTGGAGACCCAGTACTTC	CASSSDRLETQYF
TRBD1	TRBV28	TRBJ1-4	.	TGTGCCAGCAGTTGGAAGGGGGCCGCAACTAATGAAAAACTGTTTTTT	CASSWKGAATNEKLFF
TRBD2	TRBV15	TRBJ2-7	.	TGTGCCACCAGCAGAGAGCTAGCGGGGTACGAGCAGTACTTC	CATSRELAGYEQYF
TRBD1	TRBV24-1	TRBJ2-1	.	TGTGCCACCAGTGACCTGGACAGGGGAAATGAGCAGTTCTTC	CATSDLDRGNEQFF
.	TRBV5-1	TRBJ2-5	.	TGCGCCAGCAGCCGCTACTCCGGGGGTTCCCAAGAGACCCAGTACTTC	CASSRYSGGSQETQYF
.	TRBV5-8	TRBJ1-6	.	TGTGCCAGCAGCTTGGCGGGGAATAATTCACCCCTCCACTTT	CASSLAGNNSPLHF
.	TRBV7-2	TRBJ2-3	once	TGTGCCAGCAGCTTAGACCAGACAGATACGCAGTATTTT	CASSLDQTDTQYF
.	TRBV10-1	TRBJ2-1	.	TGCGCCATCTCTATATTTTGCCGATCGACCTACAATGAGCAGTTCTTC	CAISIFCRSTYNEQFF
TRBD2	TRBV9	TRBJ2-3	.	TGTGCCAGCAGCCTCGGACTAGCGGGCATAAGCACAGATACGCAGTATTTT	CASSLGLAGISTDTQYF
TRBD1	TRBV5-1	TRBJ1-1	.	TGCGCCAGCACCTTATCGACAGGGCTTATTGGCACTGAAGCTTTCTTT	CASTLSTGLIGTEAFF
.	TRBV4-1	TRBJ2-3	.	TGCGCCAGCAGCCAAGATATAGTATCCACAGATACGCAGTATTTT	CASSQDIVSTDTQYF
TRBD1	TRBV7-3	TRBJ2-2	.	TGTGCCAGCAGCTTAACCCTCCGGGGACAGGGGAAGGGTGTTTCCGGGGAGCTGTTTTTT	CASSLTLRGQGKGVSGELFF
.	TRBV2	TRBJ2-1	.	TGTGCCAGCGCCAGGGTTGCCTACAATGAGCAGTTCTTC	CASARVAYNEQFF
TRBD1	TRBV4-3	TRBJ2-1	.	TGCGCCAGCAGCCAAGGCGACAGGGTCCATGAGCAGTTCTTC	CASSQGDRVHEQFF
.	TRBV2	TRBJ1-2	.	TGTGCCAGCCGGACAACCATTGAGCATGGCTACACCTTC	CASRTTIEHGYTF
.	TRBV29-1	TRBJ2-4	.	TGCAGCGTTGATGACAGAGCCAAAAACATTCAGTACTTC	CSVDDRAKNIQYF
.	TRBV29-1	TRBJ1-3	.	TGCAGCGCTCAGACAGTCTCTGGAAACACCATATATTTT	CSAQTVSGNTIYF
.	TRBV6-6	TRBJ2-1	.	TGTGCCAGCACCTCTAGCGCCCGAATCGGGAACAATGAGCAGTTCTTC	CASTSSARIGNNEQFF
.	TRBV28	TRBJ2-7	.	TGTGCCAGCAGTCGCACCCCAAGCGACCTCCTAGACGAGCAGTACTTC	CASSRTPSDLLDEQYF
.	TRBV12-3/TRBV12-4	TRBJ1-4	.	TGTGCCAGCAGCCCAGGTGAAAAACTGTTTTTT	CASSPGEKLFF
.	TRBV5-1	TRBJ2-7	.	TGCGCCAGCAGCTTCCCTAAGCCCCACGAGCAGTACTTC	CASSFPKPHEQYF
.	TRBV19	TRBJ1-6	.	TGTGCCAGTAGTATCCTCCGGGATCTGAATTCACCCCTCCACTTT	CASSILRDLNSPLHF
TRBD1	TRBV2	TRBJ1-2	.	TGTGCCCACGAGGGGGGGACAGGGGGTTATGGCTACACCTTC	CAHEGGTGGYGYTF
TRBD1	TRBV5-1	TRBJ2-7	.	TGCGCCAGCAGCCAGAGGGACAGCCGACGGGGCGAGCAGTACTTC	CASSQRDSRRGEQYF
TRBD1	TRBV7-9	TRBJ1-4	.	TGTGCCAGCAGCTCGGGACAGGGAGGAGAAAAACTGTTTTTT	CASSSGQGGEKLFF
.	TRBV7-9	TRBJ2-2	.	TGTGCCAGCAGGTACCCGGGGACCGGGGAGCTGTTTTTT	CASRYPGTGELFF